The 28 T cell receptor beta chains in this list originate from one sample, sequenced in a study of cytomegalovirus exposure and HLA in healthy donors. Use of 60 Vbeta and 13 Jbeta primers characterized the PCR. Clones were sequenced by immunoSEQ multiplex PCR, and TCRdb holds only the in-frame ones, with some missing. The sample includes about 170,000 clones, under 85% of them seen just once. Specimen: PBMCs. The receptors were gathered from a female donor in good health and CMV-seronegative.

V is TRBV27 and J is TRBJ2-1; the match to TRBD1 covers 9 bases. Germline CDR1 reads MNHEY; CDR2 reads SMNVEV (reference sequence). The CDR3 has 16 residues. V gave up 6 bases and J gave up 5 bases; unmatched junction bases: 11. CDR3 coding DNA: TGTGCCAGCAGACTTTATATCCGGACAGGGGACAATGAGCAGTTCTTC. This encodes CASRLYIRTGDNEQFF.

The chain uses TRBV6-1 and TRBJ1-1; D gene uncertain. Between the trimmed V and J ends, which lost 0 bases and 1 base, there was a span of 12 bases. This CDR3 spans 16 amino acids. Germline V gene sequence: CDR1 MNHNS, CDR2 SASEGT. CDR3 protein: CASSEASYSTNTEAFF. The CDR3 DNA sequence: TGTGCCAGCAGTGAAGCGTCATACAGTACGAACACTGAAGCTTTCTTT.

The chain couples TRBV27 to TRBJ1-2, with D possibly matching TRBD1 (6 bases). Germline assignment: CDR1 MNHEY and CDR2 SMNVEV (reference sequence). V was clipped by 4 bases and J by 1 base, with 13 bases between them. The CDR3 runs 15 residues. CDR3 coding DNA: TGTGCCAGCAGTTCCGGACAGAGTTTTAACTATGGCTACACCTTC. Translating gives CASSSGQSFNYGYTF.

The J gene is TRBJ1-4, the V gene TRBV7-8, with 8 bases that match TRBD1. The length of the CDR3 is 15 residues. Trimming removed 4 bases from V and 11 bases from J; junction bases left unmatched: 12. CDR1 and CDR2 (germline): SGHVS, FQNEAQ. CDR3 DNA: TGTGCCAGCAGCTCCGACAGGGGTCCCATGAAGAAACTGTTTTTT. Residues: CASSSDRGPMKKLFF.

This chain uses TRBV28 with TRBJ1-2; a possible D gene is TRBD1 (6 bases). The V and J ends lost 3 bases and 1 base respectively, with 18 bases between them. CDR1 and CDR2 from the germline V gene are MDHEN and SYDVKM. This CDR3 spans 17 amino acids. CDR3 nucleotide sequence: TGTGCCAGCAGTTTGTACACACAGGGCCCCATTAACTATGGCTACACCTTC. This gives the protein CASSLYTQGPINYGYTF.

The genes are TRBV5-6 and TRBJ2-1; 8 nucleotides line up with TRBD1. V was pared by 3 bases and J by 6 bases, with 2 bases of the junction left unmatched. The V gene's germline CDR1 is SGHDT and CDR2 YYEEEE. The CDR3 has 13 amino acids. CDR3 sequence: CASSWTGINEQFF. CDR3 DNA sequence: TGTGCCAGCAGCTGGACAGGGATCAATGAGCAGTTCTTC.

This clone appeared a few times. The chain combines TRBV2 with TRBJ2-7; the D gene is possibly TRBD2 (7 bases). The CDR3 length is 13 residues. V was pared by 10 bases and J by 4 bases, with 17 bases between. Per the germline V gene, CDR1 is SNHLY and CDR2 is FYNNEI. In nucleotides, the CDR3 is TGTGCCATTAACCCGGGGGGCGTGTACGAGCAGTACTTC. Its protein is CAINPGGVYEQYF.

The chain recombines TRBV13 with TRBJ2-2, with 14 bases fitting TRBD2. Looked up from germline, CDR1 is PRHDT and CDR2 is FYEKMQ (reference sequence). J gave up 5 bases and V 5 bases, and 4 bases lay outside the gene matches. The CDR3 loop spans 16 amino acids. As DNA, the CDR3 is TGTGCCAGCAGCCCCCGGACTAGCGGGGGGACCGGGGAGCTGTTTTTT. Translating it yields CASSPRTSGGTGELFF.

The chain uses TRBV4-3 and TRBJ2-1; D is perhaps TRBD1 (7 bases). The CDR3 contains 19 residues. Per the germline V gene, CDR1 is LGHNA and CDR2 is YSLEER. V was shortened by 0 bases and J by 0 bases, with 18 bases between the two germline ends. This CDR3 reads CASSQDPGATGSSYNEQFF. CDR3 in DNA: TGCGCCAGCAGCCAAGATCCGGGGGCGACAGGGAGCTCCTACAATGAGCAGTTCTTC.

DNA of the CDR3: TGTGCCAGCAGCGTTGACGGGATAAACACAGATACGCAGTATTTT. It translates to CASSVDGINTDTQYF. V is TRBV9 and J is TRBJ2-3, with D possibly being TRBD2 (5 bases). The V gene lost 2 bases and the J gene lost 2 bases, with 12 bases spanning the gap. The CDR3 is 15 amino acids. The germline CDR1 and CDR2 sequences are SGDLS and YYNGEE.

The chain employs TRBV5-1 and TRBJ2-5; weak D call: TRBD1 (6 bases). This CDR3 spans 15 amino acids. Trimming stripped 0 bases from V and 4 bases from J, with 13 bases between. Germline V gene sequence: CDR1 SGHRS, CDR2 YFSETQ. CDR3 region: CASSLEMGAPETQYF. The DNA for the CDR3 is TGCGCCAGCAGCTTGGAGATGGGGGCGCCAGAGACCCAGTACTTC.

The CDR3 spells CASSIGTGAYNEQFF. CDR3 bases: TGTGCCAGTAGTATCGGGACAGGGGCCTACAATGAGCAGTTCTTC. The chain employs TRBV19 and TRBJ2-1, with 10 bases identical to TRBD1. The germline CDR1 and CDR2 sequences are LNHDA and SQIVND (reference sequence). The CDR3 spans 15 residues. The trim removed 3 bases at V and 2 bases at J, leaving 1 base unmatched.

This clone has a single count. The chain has TRBV5-1 and TRBJ2-5, with 14 bases lining up with TRBD2. Germline CDR1 SGHRS, CDR2 YFSETQ. The V and J ends lost 4 bases and 1 base, in that order; junction bases with no gene match: 6. This CDR3 region has 17 residues. The CDR3 DNA reads as TGCGCCAGCAGCCCGGGACTAGCGGGGGTCCTCCAAGAGACCCAGTACTTC. This gives the protein CASSPGLAGVLQETQYF.

As DNA, the CDR3 is TGCAGCGTTGAAGATCAAGGAACGGGAGAAGAATACGTGTGGAATGAGCAGTTCTTC. Its translation is CSVEDQGTGEEYVWNEQFF. The rearrangement joins TRBV29-1 to TRBJ2-1, with D possibly TRBD2 on 6 matching bases. Between the trimmed V and J ends, which lost 0 bases and 7 bases, there was a span of 28 bases. This CDR3 region has 19 residues. The germline CDR1 and CDR2 sequences are SQVTM and ANQGSEA.

This sequence joins TRBV7-3 and TRBJ2-5; TRBD1 might be the D (5 bases). Germline values: CDR1 SGHTA, CDR2 FQGTGA. Trimming removed 3 bases from V and 5 bases from J, with 13 bases in between. The CDR3 contains 14 residues. The CDR3 DNA reads TGTGCCAGCAGCTTGGGCGGACAAGGGGAGACCCAGTACTTC. Protein sequence: CASSLGGQGETQYF.

In its sample, this clone was seen once. The chain links TRBV28 to TRBJ1-6; TRBD1 is a possible D gene (5 bases). The CDR3 covers 14 residues. Germline CDR1 and CDR2: MDHEN and SYDVKM. V shed 2 bases and J shed 7 bases, with 9 bases lying between them. The CDR3 here is CASSLGDRNSPLHF. In DNA, the CDR3 is TGTGCCAGCAGTTTAGGAGACAGAAATTCACCCCTCCACTTT.

V gene TRBV21-1 combines with J gene TRBJ1-3. TRBV21-1 is an annotated pseudogene. This CDR3 is built from 16 residues. CDR3: CASSNTRLYSGNTIYF. The CDR3 bases are TGTGCCAGCAGCAACACAAGACTCTACTCTGGAAACACCATATATTTT.

The rearrangement links TRBV19 to TRBJ2-1; TRBD1 matches 9 bases. Germline trimming cut 5 bases from V and 7 bases from J; bases unmatched to any gene: 3. The CDR3 extends over 13 amino acids. In germline, CDR1 is LNHDA, CDR2 SQIVND (reference sequence). The CDR3 protein is CASSWDRENEQFF. The CDR3 region has the DNA TGTGCCAGTAGTTGGGACAGGGAAAATGAGCAGTTCTTC. Looking up the rest from reference TRBV19 and TRBJ2-1 gives the full variable domain: DGGITQSPKYLFRKEGQNVTLSCEQNLNHDAMYWYRQDPGQGLRLIYYSQIVNDFQKGDIAEGYSVSREKKESFPLTVTSAQKNPTAFYLCASSWDRENEQFFGPGTRLTVL.

V gene TRBV7-6 combines with J gene TRBJ1-2; 12 nucleotides match TRBD1. The germline V gene has CDR1 SGHVS and CDR2 FNYEAQ. The CDR3 has 18 residues. J was trimmed by 0 bases and V by 1 base; bases with no gene match: 6. The CDR3 sequence is CASSLDPGTGGANYGYTF. In DNA form, the CDR3 reads TGTGCCAGCAGCTTAGACCCTGGGACAGGGGGCGCTAACTATGGCTACACCTTC.

The rearrangement joins TRBV27 to TRBJ1-2; 11 bases match TRBD1. The trim removed 6 bases at V and 13 bases at J, leaving 10 bases unmatched. CDR3 length equals 13 residues. Germline V gives CDR1 MNHEY, CDR2 SMNVEV (reference sequence). This chain's CDR3 is CASSPGGQGAGTF. In DNA, the CDR3 is TGTGCCAGCAGCCCAGGAGGACAGGGGGCAGGCACCTTC.

V usage is TRBV2 and J usage is TRBJ2-1; TRBD2 matches at 8 bases. The CDR3 covers 15 residues. Unmatched junction bases numbered 9, after V lost 4 bases and J lost 7 bases. Germline values: CDR1 SNHLY, CDR2 FYNNEI. CDR3 sequence (DNA): TGTGCCAGCAGTGGGTTGATGGCTAGCGGGAATGAGCAGTTCTTC. It codes for CASSGLMASGNEQFF.

The V gene is TRBV5-1, the J gene TRBJ2-7; D is possibly TRBD2 (6 bases). CDR1 is SGHRS and CDR2 is YFSETQ in the germline V gene. This CDR3 is built from 15 residues. The V end was cut by 3 bases, the J end by 3 bases, with 16 bases between. The DNA for the CDR3 is TGCGCCAGCAGCTGGGTGGGCGGGACGGGCTACGAGCAGTACTTC. Protein: CASSWVGGTGYEQYF.

This chain joins TRBV4-1 and TRBJ1-5; D may be TRBD1 (5 bases). The germline V gene encodes CDR1 MGHRA and CDR2 YSYEKL. The V end was cut by 1 base, the J end by 1 base, with 20 bases between. The CDR3 is 19 residues long. Here the CDR3 reads CASSQVTGHGNPSNQPQHF. The CDR3 nucleotides read TGCGCCAGCAGCCAAGTTACCGGACATGGAAACCCGAGCAATCAGCCCCAGCATTTT.

The chain combines TRBV7-4 with TRBJ1-5, with a possible D match to TRBD1 (6 bases). Germline lookup yields CDR1 SGHVT and CDR2 SQSDAQ. This CDR3 contains 13 residues. The germline V and J ends were trimmed by 6 bases and 4 bases, with 10 bases remaining between them. CDR3 in DNA: TGTGCCAGCAGTCAGACAGGTAATCAGCCCCAGCATTTT. It encodes CASSQTGNQPQHF.

The rearrangement links TRBV28 to TRBJ2-7; D is unclear. Germline CDR1 is MDHEN and CDR2 is SYDVKM. The germline V and J ends were trimmed by 6 bases and 3 bases, with 15 bases remaining between them. CDR3 length: 14 amino acids. CDR3 bases: TGTGCCAGCAGGGGCGTTGGGCAGTTCTACGAGCAGTACTTC. The encoded protein is CASRGVGQFYEQYF.

V usage is TRBV7-3 and J usage is TRBJ2-5; TRBD2 matches 7 bases. There are 13 residues in the CDR3. Germline values: CDR1 SGHTA, CDR2 FQGTGA. The J segment lost 5 bases and the V segment lost 5 bases, leaving 5 bases of the junction unmatched. The CDR3 region is CASSQTGGETQYF. The CDR3 DNA sequence: TGTGCCAGCAGCCAAACGGGGGGTGAGACCCAGTACTTC.

CDR3 nucleotide sequence: TGTGCCAGCAGTCAGGGGGCGCGGGAGACCCAGTACTTC. It codes for CASSQGARETQYF. This chain connects TRBV7-8 to TRBJ2-5; TRBD1 matches at 8 bases. The CDR3 has 13 residues. Per germline, CDR1 SGHVS and CDR2 FQNEAQ. V trimming: 6 bases; J trimming: 5 bases; junction bases outside the gene matches: 5.

The chain joins TRBV6-6 to TRBJ1-1; D is possibly TRBD1 (5 bases). Trimming stripped 2 bases from V and 0 bases from J, with 7 bases between. CDR3 length: 14 amino acids. Germline lookup yields CDR1 MNHNY and CDR2 SVGAGI (reference sequence). CDR3 DNA sequence: TGTGCCAGCAGTTACCTGGACATGAACACTGAAGCTTTCTTT. Residues: CASSYLDMNTEAFF.